This TCR beta chain was observed in a study of human T cells and chemical hapten exposure. Study in general: Recorded diagnoses among the mostly female patients were alopecia areata, totalis or universalis.

It was the library that attached unique molecular identifiers to individual cDNA molecules. Original handling: TCR counts had a median of around 94,000 per sample and spanned 23,224 to 690,600. MiXCR was run by TCRdb on the RACE reads, yielding one entry per CDR3 protein. The V and J calls follow TCRdb's processing rather than the paper's. The sample records 25,000 to 30,000 distinct CDR3 sequences, over 9% being singletons. The CDR3 extends over 16 amino acids. V gave up 6 bases and J gave up 6 bases; unmatched junction bases: 13. CDR1 and CDR2 (germline): SQVTM, ANQGSEA. Stated time point: patch test 2, 6 weeks after DPC sensitization. Specified treatment: therapeutic diphenylcyclopropenone sensitization with weekly scalp DPC.

The sequence came from a man in his thirties or forties with alopecia areata. Some clones in this sample may be carry-over from other donors' samples. This chain uses TRBV29-1 with TRBJ2-2, with 10 bases matching TRBD2. The source material was whole blood, sampled in connection with sensitization to the hapten diphenylcyclopropenone (DPC). CDR3: CSVPNLLAGTAGELFF. CDR3 coding DNA: TGCAGCGTCCCGAACTTACTAGCGGGAACGGCCGGGGAGCTGTTTTTT.